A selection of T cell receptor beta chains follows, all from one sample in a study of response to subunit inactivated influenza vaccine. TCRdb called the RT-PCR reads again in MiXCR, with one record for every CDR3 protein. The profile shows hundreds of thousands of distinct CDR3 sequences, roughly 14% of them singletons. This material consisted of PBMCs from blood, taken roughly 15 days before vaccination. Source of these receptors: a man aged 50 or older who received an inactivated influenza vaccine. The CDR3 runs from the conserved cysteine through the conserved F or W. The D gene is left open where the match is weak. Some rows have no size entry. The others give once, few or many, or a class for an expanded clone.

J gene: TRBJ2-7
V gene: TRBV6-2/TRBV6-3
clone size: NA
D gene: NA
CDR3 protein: CASSYPGTYYEQYF
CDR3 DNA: TGTGCCAGCAGTTACCCAGGGACGTACTACGAGCAGTACTTC

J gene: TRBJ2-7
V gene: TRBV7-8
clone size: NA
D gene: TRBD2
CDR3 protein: CASSLAVAGDRSYEQYF
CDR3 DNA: TGTGCCAGCAGCTTAGCGGTAGCGGGAGATAGATCCTACGAGCAGTACTTC

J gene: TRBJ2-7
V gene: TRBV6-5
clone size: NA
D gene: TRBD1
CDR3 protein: CASSYRDRSEQYF
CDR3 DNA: TGTGCCAGCAGTTACAGGGACAGGAGCGAGCAGTACTTC

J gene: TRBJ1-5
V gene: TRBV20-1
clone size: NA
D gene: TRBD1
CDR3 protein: CSASPTGRGNQPQHF
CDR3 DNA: TGCAGTGCTAGCCCGACAGGGAGAGGCAATCAGCCCCAGCATTTT

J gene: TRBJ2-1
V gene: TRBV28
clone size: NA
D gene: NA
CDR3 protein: CASSRWTADNEQFF
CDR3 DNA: TGTGCCAGCAGCCGCTGGACGGCGGACAATGAGCAGTTCTTC

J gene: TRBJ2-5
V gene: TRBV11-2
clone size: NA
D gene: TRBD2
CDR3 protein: CASRRGGTQETQYF
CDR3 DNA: TGTGCCAGCCGACGGGGGGGGACCCAAGAGACCCAGTACTTC

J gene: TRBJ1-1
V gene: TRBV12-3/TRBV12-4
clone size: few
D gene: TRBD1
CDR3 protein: CASSWGTGPNTEAFF
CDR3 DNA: TGTGCCAGCAGTTGGGGGACAGGACCGAACACTGAAGCTTTCTTT

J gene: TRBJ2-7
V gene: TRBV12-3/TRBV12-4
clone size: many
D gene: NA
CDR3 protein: CASSFFGTRKVGEQYF
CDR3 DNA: TGTGCCAGCAGTTTTTTTGGGACACGCAAGGTGGGCGAGCAGTACTTC

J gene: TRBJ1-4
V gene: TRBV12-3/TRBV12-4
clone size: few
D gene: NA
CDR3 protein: CASSDGQSSSEKLFF
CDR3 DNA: TGTGCCAGCAGCGACGGACAGTCCTCCTCGGAAAAACTGTTTTTT

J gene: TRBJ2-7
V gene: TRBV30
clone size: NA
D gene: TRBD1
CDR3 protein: CAWRSGQGSSYEQYF
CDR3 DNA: TGTGCCTGGAGATCGGGACAGGGAAGCTCTTACGAGCAGTACTTC

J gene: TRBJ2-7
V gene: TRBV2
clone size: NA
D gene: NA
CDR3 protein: CASSYRANYEQYF
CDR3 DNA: TGTGCCAGCAGTTACAGGGCAAATTACGAGCAGTACTTC

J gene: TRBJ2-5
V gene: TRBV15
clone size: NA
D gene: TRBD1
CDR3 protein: CATSRWVGGRETQYF
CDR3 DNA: TGTGCCACCAGCAGATGGGTAGGGGGCCGAGAGACCCAGTACTTC

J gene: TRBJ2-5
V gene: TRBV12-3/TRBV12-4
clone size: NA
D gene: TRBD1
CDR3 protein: CASRRQGASVETQYF
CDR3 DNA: TGTGCCAGCAGGCGACAGGGGGCTTCCGTAGAGACCCAGTACTTC

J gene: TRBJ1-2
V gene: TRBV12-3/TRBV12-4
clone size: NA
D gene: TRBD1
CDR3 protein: CASNQGDRVFGGYTF
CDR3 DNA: TGTGCCAGCAACCAAGGGGACAGGGTTTTTGGAGGCTACACCTTC

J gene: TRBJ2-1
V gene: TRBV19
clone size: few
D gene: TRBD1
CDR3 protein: CASSMKMGTGGYTPYNEQFF
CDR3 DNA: TGTGCCAGTAGTATGAAGATGGGGACAGGGGGCTATACACCCTACAATGAGCAGTTCTTC

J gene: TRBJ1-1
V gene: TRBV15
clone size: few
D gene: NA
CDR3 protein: CATSRDWAGTEAFF
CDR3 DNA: TGTGCCACCAGCAGAGACTGGGCCGGCACTGAAGCTTTCTTT

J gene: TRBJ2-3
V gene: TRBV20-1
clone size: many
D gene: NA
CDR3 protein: CSARADLTDTQYF
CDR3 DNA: TGCAGTGCTAGAGCTGACTTAACAGATACGCAGTATTTT